This T cell receptor (beta chain) derives from a study of blood T cell repertoires in COVID-19. Looking at the study overall: COVID-19 samples from acute and convalescent phases originated in the United States, Italy and Spain.

The protocol was immunoSEQ multiplex PCR, while the TCRdb copy is restricted to in-frame clones and leaves out a portion. This sample has approximately 230,000 clones, with roughly 85% found just once. CDR3 length equals 11 residues. With 3 bases removed from V and 8 bases from J, the gap between germline ends came to 10 bases. CDR1 is GTSNPN and CDR2 is SVGIG in the germline V gene (reference sequence). The sequenced material came from peripheral blood. This chain connects TRBV30 to TRBJ1-2, with a weak D call TRBD1 (6 bases). The TCR was taken from a man between 18 and 35 years old with active or convalescent COVID-19. CDR3 in amino acids: CAWRRGGGYTF. The CDR3 coding sequence is TGTGCCTGGAGGCGAGGGGGAGGCTACACCTTC. The full variable domain, in which reference TRBV30 and TRBJ1-2 provide the parts outside the CDR3, is SQTIHQWPATLVQPVGSPLSLECTVEGTSNPNLYWYRQAAGRGLQLLFYSVGIGQISSEVPQNLSASRPQDRQFILSSKKLLLSDSGFYLCAWRRGGGYTFGSGTRLTVV.